This TCR beta chain was documented in a study of blood T cell repertoires in COVID-19. On the study more broadly: Donors in the United States, Italy and Spain gave samples during acute or convalescent COVID-19. PBMCs, B-cell-depleted T cells, or T cells provided the cDNA or gDNA that made up the material.

The CDR3 extends over 13 amino acids. Germline lookup yields CDR1 MNHEY and CDR2 SVGAGI. After removal of 6 bases from V and 10 bases from J, the junction contained 8 bases not matched to a gene. In the authors' workflow: Reference gene primers were amplified, and this amplification served to estimate nucleated cell counts. TCRdb's copy holds only in-frame clones and misses some; the assay was immunoSEQ multiplex PCR. That table supplies the V and J calls and clone size; D and trimming were determined from the DNA. The sample holds 45,000 to 60,000 clones, roughly nine tenths seen once. V usage is TRBV6-5 and J usage is TRBJ1-1; 10 bases align to TRBD1. This TCR derives from a human donor in a cohort sampled during active COVID-19. Sequenced material: peripheral blood. As DNA, the CDR3 is TGTGCCAGCAGAAGGGGACAGGGGCTCGTAGCTTTCTTT. Translated, it gives CASRRGQGLVAFF.